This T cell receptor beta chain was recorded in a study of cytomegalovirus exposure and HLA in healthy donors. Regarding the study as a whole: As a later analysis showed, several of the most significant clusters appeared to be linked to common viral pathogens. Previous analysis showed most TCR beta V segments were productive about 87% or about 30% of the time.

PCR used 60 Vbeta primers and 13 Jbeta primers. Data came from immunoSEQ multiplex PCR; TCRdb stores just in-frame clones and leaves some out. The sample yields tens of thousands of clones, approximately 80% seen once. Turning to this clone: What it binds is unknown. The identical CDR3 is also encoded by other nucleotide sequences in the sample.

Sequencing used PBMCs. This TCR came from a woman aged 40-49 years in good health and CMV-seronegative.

CDR3: CASSLGQVNTEAFF. CDR3 in DNA: TGTGCCAGCAGCTTGGGACAGGTGAACACTGAAGCTTTCTTT. The chain carries TRBV5-6 and TRBJ1-1; tentative D call: TRBD1 (6 bases). CDR1 and CDR2 from the germline V gene are SGHDT and YYEEEE. This CDR3 has 14 amino acids. The ends were cut back, 0 bases at V and 0 bases at J, with 6 bases in the middle. The full variable domain, rest sourced from reference TRBV5-6 and TRBJ1-1, is DAGVTQSPTHLIKTRGQQVTLRCSPKSGHDTVSWYQQALGQGPQFIFQYYEEEERQRGNFPDRFSGHQFPNYSSELNVNALLLGDSALYLCASSLGQVNTEAFFGQGTRLTVV.